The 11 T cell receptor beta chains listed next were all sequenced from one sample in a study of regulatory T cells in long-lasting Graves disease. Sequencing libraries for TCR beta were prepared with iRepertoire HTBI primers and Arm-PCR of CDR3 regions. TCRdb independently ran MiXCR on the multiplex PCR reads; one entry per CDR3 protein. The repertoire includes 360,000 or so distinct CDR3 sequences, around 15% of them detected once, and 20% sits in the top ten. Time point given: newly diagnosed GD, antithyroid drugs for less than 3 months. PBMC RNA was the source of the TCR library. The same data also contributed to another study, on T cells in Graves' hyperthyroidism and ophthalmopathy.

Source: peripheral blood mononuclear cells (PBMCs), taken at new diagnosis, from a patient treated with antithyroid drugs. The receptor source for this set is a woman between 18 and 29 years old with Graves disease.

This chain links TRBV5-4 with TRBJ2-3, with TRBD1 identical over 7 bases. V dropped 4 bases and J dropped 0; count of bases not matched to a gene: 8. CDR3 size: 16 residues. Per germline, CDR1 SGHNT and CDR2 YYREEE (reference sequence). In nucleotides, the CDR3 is TGTGCCAGCAGCGCGGACCCGGGACAGAGCACAGATACGCAGTATTTT. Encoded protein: CASSADPGQSTDTQYF. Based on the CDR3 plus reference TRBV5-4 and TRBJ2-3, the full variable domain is ETGVTQSPTHLIKTRGQQVTLRCSSQSGHNTVSWYQQALGQGPQFIFQYYREEENGRGNFPPRFSGLQFPNYSSELNVNALELDDSALYLCASSADPGQSTDTQYFGPGTRLTVL.

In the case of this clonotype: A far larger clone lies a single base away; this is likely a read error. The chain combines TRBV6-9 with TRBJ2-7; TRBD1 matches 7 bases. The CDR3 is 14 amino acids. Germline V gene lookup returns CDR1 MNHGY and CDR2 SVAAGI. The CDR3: CASEGTEESGEQYF. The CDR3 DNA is TGCGCCAGCGAGGGGACAGAAGAGTCGGGGGAGCAGTACTTC.

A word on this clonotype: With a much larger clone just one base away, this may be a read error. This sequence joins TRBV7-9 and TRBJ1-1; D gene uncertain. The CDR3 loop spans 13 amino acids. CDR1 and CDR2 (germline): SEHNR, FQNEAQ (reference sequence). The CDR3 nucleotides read TGTGCCAGCAGCCATCCCATGAACACTGATGCTTTCTTT. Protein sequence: CASSHPMNTDAFF.

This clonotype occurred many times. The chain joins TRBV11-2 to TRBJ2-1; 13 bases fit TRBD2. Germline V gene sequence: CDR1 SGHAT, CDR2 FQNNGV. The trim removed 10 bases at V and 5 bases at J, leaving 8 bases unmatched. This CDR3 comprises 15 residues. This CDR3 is CATTPGTSGNNEQFF. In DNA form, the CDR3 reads TGTGCCACCACCCCGGGGACTAGCGGGAACAATGAGCAGTTCTTC. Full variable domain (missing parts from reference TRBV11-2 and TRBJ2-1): EAGVAQSPRYKIIEKRQSVAFWCNPISGHATLYWYQQILGQGPKLLIQFQNNGVVDDSQLPKDRFSAERLKGVDSTLKIQPAKLEDSAVYLCATTPGTSGNNEQFFGPGTRLTVL.

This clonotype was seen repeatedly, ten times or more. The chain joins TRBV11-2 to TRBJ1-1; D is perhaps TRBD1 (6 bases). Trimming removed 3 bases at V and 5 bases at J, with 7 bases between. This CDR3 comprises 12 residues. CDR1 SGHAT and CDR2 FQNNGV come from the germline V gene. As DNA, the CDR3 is TGTGCCAGCAGCTTGCAGGGGACTGAAGCTTTCTTT. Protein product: CASSLQGTEAFF.

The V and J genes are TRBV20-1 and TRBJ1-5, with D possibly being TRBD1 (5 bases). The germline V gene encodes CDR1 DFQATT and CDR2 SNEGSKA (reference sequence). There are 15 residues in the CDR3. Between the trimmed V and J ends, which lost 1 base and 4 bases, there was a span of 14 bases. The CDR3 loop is CSARGQGRVNQPQHF. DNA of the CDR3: TGCAGTGCTAGAGGTCAGGGAAGGGTAAATCAGCCCCAGCATTTT.

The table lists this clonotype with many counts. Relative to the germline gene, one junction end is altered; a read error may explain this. The CDR3 sequence is CASNEPKQKGRRDFPNEQFF. Here the CDR3 DNA reads TGTGCCAGCAATGAACCGAAGCAAAAGGGCAGACGCGACTTTCCTAATGAGCAGTTCTTC. The gene calls are TRBV6-1 and TRBJ2-1; D not certain. The CDR3 is 20 amino acids. The germline V gene has CDR1 MNHNS and CDR2 SASEGT.

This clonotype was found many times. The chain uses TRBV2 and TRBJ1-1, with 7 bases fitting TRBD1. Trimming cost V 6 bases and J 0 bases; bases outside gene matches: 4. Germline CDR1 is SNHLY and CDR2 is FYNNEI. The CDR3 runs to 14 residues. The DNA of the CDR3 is TGTGCCAGCAGGTACAGGGGAGTGAACACTGAAGCTTTCTTT. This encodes CASRYRGVNTEAFF. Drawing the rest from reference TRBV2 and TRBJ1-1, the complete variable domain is EPEVTQTPSHQVTQMGQEVILRCVPISNHLYFYWYRQILGQKVEFLVSFYNNEISEKSEIFDDQFSVERPDGSNFTLKIRSTKLEDSAMYFCASRYRGVNTEAFFGQGTRLTVV.

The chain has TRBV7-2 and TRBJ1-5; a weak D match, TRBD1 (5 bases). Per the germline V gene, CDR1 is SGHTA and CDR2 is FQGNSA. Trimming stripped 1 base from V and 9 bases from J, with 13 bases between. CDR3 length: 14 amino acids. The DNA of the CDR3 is TGTGCCAGCAGCTTAGGGGCAGGGAATTGGCCCCAGCATTTT. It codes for CASSLGAGNWPQHF.

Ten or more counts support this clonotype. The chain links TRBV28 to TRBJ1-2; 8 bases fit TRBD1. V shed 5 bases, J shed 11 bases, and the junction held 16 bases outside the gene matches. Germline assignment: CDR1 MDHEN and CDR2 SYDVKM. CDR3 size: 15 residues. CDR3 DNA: TGTGCCAGCAGTCCCCGGGACAGGCCCTTTATTGGGTACACCTTC. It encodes CASSPRDRPFIGYTF.

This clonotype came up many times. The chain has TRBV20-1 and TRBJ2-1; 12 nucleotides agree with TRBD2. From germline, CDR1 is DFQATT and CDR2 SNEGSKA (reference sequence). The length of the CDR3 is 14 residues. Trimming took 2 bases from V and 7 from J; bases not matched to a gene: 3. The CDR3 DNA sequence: TGCAGTGCTAGAACTAGCGGGAGGTTGAATGAGCAGTTCTTC. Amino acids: CSARTSGRLNEQFF.